The 7 T cell receptor beta chains listed next were all sequenced from one sample in a study of CD8+ T cells in alopecia areata. TCR sequencing used cDNA made by reverse transcription of extracted RNA. Method: immunoSEQ multiplex PCR; TCRdb's copy keeps in-frame clones and lacks some. The data contain 150,000 or so clones, around three fifths of them singletons. Sequenced material: CD4+ T cells sorted from blood, taken at week 0. These receptors were obtained from a human donor with alopecia areata.

V and J are TRBV7-9 and TRBJ2-2; D gene uncertain. Trimming took 0 bases from V and 0 from J, leaving 8 bases between them. In germline, CDR1 is SEHNR, CDR2 FQNEAQ (reference sequence). The CDR3 totals 16 residues. The CDR3 sequence: CASSLAGITNTGELFF. CDR3 DNA: TGTGCCAGCAGCTTAGCAGGGATTACGAACACCGGGGAGCTGTTTTTT.

The chain uses TRBV19 and TRBJ2-1; 7 bases line up with TRBD1. CDR3 size: 16 residues. Unmatched junction bases numbered 12, after V lost 6 bases and J lost 4 bases. In germline, CDR1 is LNHDA, CDR2 SQIVND (reference sequence). CDR3 loop: CASRTPHRGSYNEQFF. CDR3 DNA: TGTGCCAGTAGGACCCCCCACAGGGGCTCATACAATGAGCAGTTCTTC.

The chain joins TRBV4-1 to TRBJ2-3; no reliable D call. V was cut by 2 bases and J by 0 bases, with 9 bases left in between. The germline V gene has CDR1 MGHRA and CDR2 YSYEKL. The CDR3 contains 15 residues. CDR3: CASSQYRASTDTQYF. The DNA for the CDR3 is TGCGCCAGCAGCCAATATCGGGCTAGCACAGATACGCAGTATTTT.

V and J are TRBV5-4 and TRBJ2-3, with 13 positions matching TRBD2. The CDR3 sequence is 16 residues long. Looked up from germline, CDR1 is SGHNT and CDR2 is YYREEE (reference sequence). J lost 3 bases, V lost 1 base, and 2 bases had no gene match. CDR3 sequence: CASSLTSGGATDTQYF. As DNA, the CDR3 is TGTGCCAGCAGCTTGACTAGCGGGGGGGCAACAGATACGCAGTATTTT. Complete variable domain (other parts from reference TRBV5-4 and TRBJ2-3): ETGVTQSPTHLIKTRGQQVTLRCSSQSGHNTVSWYQQALGQGPQFIFQYYREEENGRGNFPPRFSGLQFPNYSSELNVNALELDDSALYLCASSLTSGGATDTQYFGPGTRLTVL.

This clone was detected once. CDR3 protein: CASRLTGERYEQYF. The CDR3 nucleotides read TGTGCCAGCAGGCTGACAGGGGAGAGGTACGAGCAGTACTTC. The chain has TRBV5-6 and TRBJ2-7; TRBD1 matches 8 bases. The CDR3 extends over 14 amino acids. CDR1 and CDR2 (germline): SGHDT, YYEEEE. With 5 bases clipped from V and 4 bases from J, the junction kept 8 bases outside the gene matches.

The V gene is TRBV19, the J gene TRBJ1-5; 11 bases fit TRBD1. The CDR3 sequence is 16 residues long. The germline gives CDR1 LNHDA, CDR2 SQIVND (reference sequence). Trimming took 4 bases from V and 6 from J; bases not matched to a gene: 8. This CDR3 reads CASSTTGQGAVQPQHF. The CDR3 DNA reads as TGTGCCAGTAGTACCACCGGACAGGGGGCTGTTCAGCCCCAGCATTTT.

This clone has only a few counts. This sequence joins TRBV27 and TRBJ1-1; TRBD1 aligns across 9 bases. Germline CDR1 MNHEY, CDR2 SMNVEV (reference sequence). V lost 3 bases, J lost 5 bases, and 7 bases stayed unmatched. This CDR3 region has 15 residues. The CDR3 nucleotides are TGTGCCAGCAGTTTGGCCGGGACAGGGAGGACTGAAGCTTTCTTT. It encodes CASSLAGTGRTEAFF.